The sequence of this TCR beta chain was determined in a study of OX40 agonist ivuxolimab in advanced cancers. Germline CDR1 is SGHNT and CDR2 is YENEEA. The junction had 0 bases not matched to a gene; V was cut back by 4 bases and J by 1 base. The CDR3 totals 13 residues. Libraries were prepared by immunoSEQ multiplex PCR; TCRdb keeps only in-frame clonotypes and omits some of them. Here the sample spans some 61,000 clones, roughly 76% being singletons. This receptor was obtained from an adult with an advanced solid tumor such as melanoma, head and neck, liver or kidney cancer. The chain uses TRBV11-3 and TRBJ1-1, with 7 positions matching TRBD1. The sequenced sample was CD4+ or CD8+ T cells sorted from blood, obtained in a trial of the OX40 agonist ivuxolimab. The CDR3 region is CASSWTGNTEAFF. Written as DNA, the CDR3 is TGTGCCAGCAGCTGGACAGGGAACACTGAAGCTTTCTTT.